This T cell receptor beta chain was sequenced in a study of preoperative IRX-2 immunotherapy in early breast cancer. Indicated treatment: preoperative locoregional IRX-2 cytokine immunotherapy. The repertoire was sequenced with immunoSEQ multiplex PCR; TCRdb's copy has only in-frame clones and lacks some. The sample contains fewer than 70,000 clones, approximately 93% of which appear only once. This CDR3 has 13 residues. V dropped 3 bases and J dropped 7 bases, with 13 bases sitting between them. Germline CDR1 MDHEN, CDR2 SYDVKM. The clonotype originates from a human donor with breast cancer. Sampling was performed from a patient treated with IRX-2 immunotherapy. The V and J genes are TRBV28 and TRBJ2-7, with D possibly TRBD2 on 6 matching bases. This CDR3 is CASSFWEVKEQYF. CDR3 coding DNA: TGTGCCAGCAGTTTTTGGGAGGTTAAGGAGCAGTACTTC.